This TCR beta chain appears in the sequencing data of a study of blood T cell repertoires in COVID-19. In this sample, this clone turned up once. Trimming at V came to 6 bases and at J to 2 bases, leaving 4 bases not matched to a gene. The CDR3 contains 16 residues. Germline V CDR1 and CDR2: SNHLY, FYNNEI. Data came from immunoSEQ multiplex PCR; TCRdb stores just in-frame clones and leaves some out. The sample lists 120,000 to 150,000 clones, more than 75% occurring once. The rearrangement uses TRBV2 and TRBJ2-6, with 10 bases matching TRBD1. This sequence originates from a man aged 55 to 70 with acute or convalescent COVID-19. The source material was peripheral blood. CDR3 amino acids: CASRVTGGAGANVLTF. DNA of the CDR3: TGTGCCAGCAGAGTGACAGGGGGCGCTGGGGCCAACGTCCTGACTTTC.